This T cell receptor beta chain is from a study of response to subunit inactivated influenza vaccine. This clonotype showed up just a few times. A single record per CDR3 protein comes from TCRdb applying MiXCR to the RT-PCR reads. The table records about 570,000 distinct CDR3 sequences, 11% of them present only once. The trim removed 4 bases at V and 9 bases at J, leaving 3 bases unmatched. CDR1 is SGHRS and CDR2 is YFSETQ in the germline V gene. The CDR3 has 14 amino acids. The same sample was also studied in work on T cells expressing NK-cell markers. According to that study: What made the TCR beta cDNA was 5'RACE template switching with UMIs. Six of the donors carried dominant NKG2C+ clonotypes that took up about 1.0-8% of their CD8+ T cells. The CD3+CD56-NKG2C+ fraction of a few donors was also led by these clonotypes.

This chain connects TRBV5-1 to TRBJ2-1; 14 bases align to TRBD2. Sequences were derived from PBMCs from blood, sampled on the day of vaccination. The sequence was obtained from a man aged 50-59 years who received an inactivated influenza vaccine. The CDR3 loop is CASSIGLAGGEQFF. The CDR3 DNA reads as TGCGCCAGCAGCATCGGACTAGCGGGAGGTGAGCAGTTCTTC.